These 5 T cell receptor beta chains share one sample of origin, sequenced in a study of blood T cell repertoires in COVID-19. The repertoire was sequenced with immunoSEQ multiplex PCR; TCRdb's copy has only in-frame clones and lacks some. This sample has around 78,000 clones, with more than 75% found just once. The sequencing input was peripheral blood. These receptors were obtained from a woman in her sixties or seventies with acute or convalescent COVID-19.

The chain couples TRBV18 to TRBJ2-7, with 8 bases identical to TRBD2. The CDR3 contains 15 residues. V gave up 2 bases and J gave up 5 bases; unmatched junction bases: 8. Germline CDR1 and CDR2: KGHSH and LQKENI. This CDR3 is CASSPRTGGLHEQYF. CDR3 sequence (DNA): TGTGCCAGCTCACCAAGAACGGGGGGGCTCCACGAGCAGTACTTC.

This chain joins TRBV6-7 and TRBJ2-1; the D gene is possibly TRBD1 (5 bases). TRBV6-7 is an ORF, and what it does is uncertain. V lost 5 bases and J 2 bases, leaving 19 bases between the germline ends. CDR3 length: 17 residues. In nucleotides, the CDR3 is TGTGCCAGCAGTAACCACCACACAGGTCTACCCTACAATGAGCAGTTCTTC. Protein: CASSNHHTGLPYNEQFF.

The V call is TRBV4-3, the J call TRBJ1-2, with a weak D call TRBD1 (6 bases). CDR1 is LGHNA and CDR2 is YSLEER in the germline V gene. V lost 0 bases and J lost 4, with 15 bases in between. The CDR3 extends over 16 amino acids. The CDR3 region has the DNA TGCGCCAGCAGCCAAGATTCTGGGGGCGTCCTCTATGGCTACACCTTC. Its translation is CASSQDSGGVLYGYTF.

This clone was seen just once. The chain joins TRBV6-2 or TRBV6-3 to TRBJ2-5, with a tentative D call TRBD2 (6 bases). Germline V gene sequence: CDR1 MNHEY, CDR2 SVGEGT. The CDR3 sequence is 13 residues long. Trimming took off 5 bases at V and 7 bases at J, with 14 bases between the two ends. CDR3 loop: CASSTGTEGTQYF. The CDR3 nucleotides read TGTGCCAGCAGTACTGGGACTGAGGGGACCCAGTACTTC.

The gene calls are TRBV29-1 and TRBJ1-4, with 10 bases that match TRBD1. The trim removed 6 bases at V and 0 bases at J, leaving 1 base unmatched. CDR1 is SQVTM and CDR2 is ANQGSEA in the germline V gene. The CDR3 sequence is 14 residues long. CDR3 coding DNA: TGCAGCGTGACAGGGGGCGCAACTAATGAAAAACTGTTTTTT. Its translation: CSVTGGATNEKLFF.